Listed below are T cell receptor beta chains from one sample, sequenced in a study of control samples from healthy donors and cancer patients. Repertoires were generated with immunoSEQ multiplex PCR, while TCRdb's copy carries only in-frame clones and drops some. The sample has some 95,000 clones; roughly 92% are singletons. Sequenced material: blood. The receptors stem from a human donor in good health. The donor label of this sample is uncertain. Both conserved end residues are part of each CDR3. Each record gives: V gene, J gene, D gene, clone size, CDR3 DNA, CDR3 protein. A D gene is named only where the DNA matches it firmly. Rows may omit the clone size; those that give it use once, few, many or a size class.

V: TRBV9
J: TRBJ2-1
D: TRBD2
size: .
DNA: TGTGCCAGCAGCGTCACCCCGCTAGCGGTTACGACCTACAATGAGCAGTTCTTC
CDR3: CASSVTPLAVTTYNEQFF

V: TRBV6-6
J: TRBJ1-6
D: .
size: few
DNA: TGTGCCAGCAGTTACCACAGGGAGTTAAGTTCACCCCTCCACTTT
CDR3: CASSYHRELSSPLHF

V: TRBV10-2
J: TRBJ1-2
D: TRBD1
size: .
DNA: TGCGCCAGCAGTGAGTTAGGCAGGGGGAATGGCTACACCTTC
CDR3: CASSELGRGNGYTF

V: TRBV9
J: TRBJ1-2
D: TRBD1
size: once
DNA: TGTGCCAGCAGCGTAGATGGAAGGGGGCTAAACTATGGCTACACCTTC
CDR3: CASSVDGRGLNYGYTF

V: TRBV5-4
J: TRBJ2-3
D: .
size: .
DNA: TGTGCCAGCAGCCCGGGGCCGGGGGCTAGCACAGATACGCAGTATTTT
CDR3: CASSPGPGASTDTQYF

V: TRBV27
J: TRBJ1-5
D: .
size: .
DNA: TGTGCCAGCAGTCCGACCGGACAGTATAGCAATCAGCCCCAGCATTTT
CDR3: CASSPTGQYSNQPQHF

V: TRBV28
J: TRBJ1-6
D: TRBD1
size: .
DNA: TGTGCCAGCAGCCCCCCCAACTCTCTGGGACAGTATAATTCACCCCTCCACTTT
CDR3: CASSPPNSLGQYNSPLHF

V: TRBV3-1/TRBV3-2
J: TRBJ2-5
D: .
size: .
DNA: TGTGCCAGCAGCCAAGGGCCCCTAAAGGGGACCCAGTACTTC
CDR3: CASSQGPLKGTQYF

V: TRBV5-1
J: TRBJ2-3
D: TRBD1
size: .
DNA: TGCGCCAGCAGCTTAAATACCGGGACAGGGACAGATACGCAGTATTTT
CDR3: CASSLNTGTGTDTQYF

V: TRBV10-3
J: TRBJ1-1
D: .
size: .
DNA: TGTGCCATCAAGGAAGATACTGAAGCTTTCTTT
CDR3: CAIKEDTEAFF

V: TRBV3-1/TRBV3-2
J: TRBJ2-3
D: .
size: .
DNA: TGTGCCAGCAGCCCCAACCCGGCAGATACGCAGTATTTT
CDR3: CASSPNPADTQYF

V: TRBV7-9
J: TRBJ1-4
D: TRBD1
size: .
DNA: TGTGCCAGCAGCACCGGACAGGTGTCGACTAATGAAAAACTGTTTTTT
CDR3: CASSTGQVSTNEKLFF

V: TRBV6-5
J: TRBJ2-7
D: TRBD2
size: .
DNA: TGTGCCAGCAGTTACGCGGGGGGAAACGAGCAGTACTTC
CDR3: CASSYAGGNEQYF

V: TRBV5-1
J: TRBJ2-1
D: TRBD2
size: .
DNA: TGCGCCAGCAGCTTCCCTAGCGGGGGGAAGGGAGAGCAGTTCTTC
CDR3: CASSFPSGGKGEQFF

V: TRBV6-5
J: TRBJ1-2
D: .
size: .
DNA: TGTGCCAGCAATTTCGGGTTCTATGGCTACACCTTC
CDR3: CASNFGFYGYTF

V: TRBV7-8
J: TRBJ2-5
D: .
size: .
DNA: TGTGCCAGCAGCCGCCAAGAGACCCAGTACTTC
CDR3: CASSRQETQYF

V: TRBV7-8
J: TRBJ1-4
D: TRBD1
size: .
DNA: TGTGCCAGCAGCTCGAACAGGGGAGGGGGTGAAAAACTGTTTTTT
CDR3: CASSSNRGGGEKLFF

V: TRBV28
J: TRBJ2-1
D: TRBD1
size: .
DNA: TGTGCCAGCAGTTTGCTGACAGGGGGCTTATCCAATGAGCAGTTCTTC
CDR3: CASSLLTGGLSNEQFF

V: TRBV2
J: TRBJ1-5
D: .
size: .
DNA: TGTGCCAGCAGTGTCCCCGGGGGGCTTTATCAGCCCCAGCATTTT
CDR3: CASSVPGGLYQPQHF

V: TRBV16
J: TRBJ1-2
D: .
size: .
DNA: TGTGCCAGCAGCCAATCTGAGAGGGGGTATGGCCGACATGGCTACACCTTC
CDR3: CASSQSERGYGRHGYTF

V: TRBV14
J: TRBJ2-3
D: .
size: once
DNA: TGTGCCAGCAGGACGGCGGGCACAGATACGCAGTATTTT
CDR3: CASRTAGTDTQYF

V: TRBV5-1
J: TRBJ1-5
D: .
size: .
DNA: TGCGCCAGCAGCCCCGACGGACAGAGCAATCAGCCCCAGCATTTT
CDR3: CASSPDGQSNQPQHF

V: TRBV11-2
J: TRBJ1-4
D: .
size: .
DNA: TGTGCCAGCAGCTTAGGAGGCGGGGGTGAAAAACTGTTTTTT
CDR3: CASSLGGGGEKLFF

V: TRBV5-1
J: TRBJ2-2
D: TRBD1
size: .
DNA: TGCGCCAGCAGCGAAGGGGGCAGTAGCACCGGGGAGCTGTTTTTT
CDR3: CASSEGGSSTGELFF

V: TRBV10-1
J: TRBJ2-7
D: TRBD1
size: .
DNA: TGCGCCAGCAGTGGCAGACAGGGATCCTACGAGCAGTACTTC
CDR3: CASSGRQGSYEQYF

V: TRBV3-1/TRBV3-2
J: TRBJ1-1
D: .
size: .
DNA: TGTGCCAGCAGCCCGGGTCCGCAGAACACTGAAGCTTTCTTT
CDR3: CASSPGPQNTEAFF

V: TRBV5-1
J: TRBJ2-3
D: TRBD2
size: .
DNA: TGCGCCAGCAGCTTCAAAGCGGGGGTAACAGATACGCAGTATTTT
CDR3: CASSFKAGVTDTQYF

V: TRBV9
J: TRBJ1-1
D: .
size: once
DNA: TGTGCCAGCAGCGTAGGTCTGTTTACTGAAGCTTTCTTT
CDR3: CASSVGLFTEAFF

V: TRBV2
J: TRBJ2-1
D: TRBD2
size: once
DNA: TGTGCCAGCAGTGGGGCGGCTAGCGGGGGAACCTACAATGAGCAGTTCTTC
CDR3: CASSGAASGGTYNEQFF

V: TRBV3-1/TRBV3-2
J: TRBJ2-2
D: TRBD2
size: .
DNA: TGTGCCAGCAGCCCAGAAAGGTGGCTAGCGGGGTCTAAGTTCTCCGGGGAGCTGTTTTTT
CDR3: CASSPERWLAGSKFSGELFF

V: TRBV10-1
J: TRBJ1-1
D: TRBD1
size: once
DNA: TGCGCCAGCACCGCCGGGACAGGGTGCACTGAAGCTTTCTTT
CDR3: CASTAGTGCTEAFF

V: TRBV27
J: TRBJ1-6
D: TRBD1
size: .
DNA: TGTGCCAGCAGTTCCCGGACAGGGGGAATTATAGGATCACCCCTCCACTTT
CDR3: CASSSRTGGIIGSPLHF

V: TRBV19
J: TRBJ2-1
D: TRBD2
size: .
DNA: TGTGCCAGCGGACTAGTTGATAAGTTCTTC
CDR3: CASGLVDKFF

V: TRBV7-2
J: TRBJ2-5
D: .
size: .
DNA: TGTGCCAGCAGCTTGGACAGTTTAGGGGAGACCCAGTACTTC
CDR3: CASSLDSLGETQYF

V: TRBV2
J: TRBJ1-5
D: .
size: .
DNA: TGTGCCAGCACCCGCAGATCGGTTGACAATCAGCCCCAGCATTTT
CDR3: CASTRRSVDNQPQHF

V: TRBV10-1
J: TRBJ1-1
D: TRBD1
size: .
DNA: TGCGCCAGCTCCCCGACAGGGCTGAACACTGAAGCTTTCTTT
CDR3: CASSPTGLNTEAFF

V: TRBV25-1
J: TRBJ1-4
D: .
size: .
DNA: TGTGCCAGCAGTGAGTCCTTGGATGAAAAACTGTTTTTT
CDR3: CASSESLDEKLFF

V: TRBV18
J: TRBJ2-2
D: .
size: .
DNA: TGTGCCAGCTCACCACCCGGCCAGAACACCGGGGAGCTGTTTTTT
CDR3: CASSPPGQNTGELFF

V: TRBV7-8
J: TRBJ1-6
D: TRBD1
size: .
DNA: TGTGCCAGCAGCTTAGACCGGGACAGGATATCACCCCTCCACTTT
CDR3: CASSLDRDRISPLHF

V: TRBV30
J: TRBJ1-1
D: .
size: .
DNA: TGTGCCTGGATCCGGGGGACTAACACTGAAGCTTTCTTT
CDR3: CAWIRGTNTEAFF

V: TRBV6-5
J: TRBJ1-2
D: TRBD1
size: .
DNA: TGTGCCAGCAGTTTAACACAGGGGGCAGCCTATGGCTACACCTTC
CDR3: CASSLTQGAAYGYTF

V: TRBV23-1
J: TRBJ1-2
D: TRBD1
size: .
DNA: TGCGCCAGCAGTCGAGGGGACAGGGGGTCCTGTTGCTATGGCTACACCTTC
CDR3: CASSRGDRGSCCYGYTF

V: TRBV14
J: TRBJ2-4
D: .
size: .
DNA: TGTGCCAGCAGCCAAGATGGAGGGCAAAACATTCAGTACTTC
CDR3: CASSQDGGQNIQYF

V: TRBV6-2/TRBV6-3
J: TRBJ1-2
D: .
size: .
DNA: TGTGCCAGCAGCCCTACGGGATTCTGGGGCCTCGGGGGCTACACCTTC
CDR3: CASSPTGFWGLGGYTF

V: TRBV7-9
J: TRBJ1-2
D: TRBD1
size: .
DNA: TGTGCCAGCAGCTTATGGACAGGCTACGGCTATGGCTACACCTTC
CDR3: CASSLWTGYGYGYTF

V: TRBV18
J: TRBJ1-6
D: TRBD1
size: .
DNA: TGTGCCAGCTCACAGGGGGCTGGGAATTCACCCCTCCACTTT
CDR3: CASSQGAGNSPLHF

V: TRBV9
J: TRBJ1-1
D: TRBD1
size: .
DNA: TGTGCCAGCAGCCCCCGAGGGACAGGTCTAGCTACTGAAGCTTTCTTT
CDR3: CASSPRGTGLATEAFF

V: TRBV7-8
J: TRBJ1-4
D: .
size: .
DNA: TGTGCCAGCAGCCAAATTATCTGGGAATCTAATGAAAAACTGTTTTTT
CDR3: CASSQIIWESNEKLFF

V: TRBV19
J: TRBJ1-5
D: .
size: .
DNA: TGTGCCAGTTGGGACCGACGACCCAATAGCAATCAGCCCCAACATTTT
CDR3: CASWDRRPNSNQPQHF

V: TRBV19
J: TRBJ2-1
D: .
size: .
DNA: TGTGCCAGTAGTAATAGCCTCTCCTACAATGAGCAGTTCTTC
CDR3: CASSNSLSYNEQFF

V: TRBV7-8
J: TRBJ1-1
D: .
size: .
DNA: TGTGCCAGCAGCTTAGGTGGGGAGAACACTGAAGCTTTCTTT
CDR3: CASSLGGENTEAFF